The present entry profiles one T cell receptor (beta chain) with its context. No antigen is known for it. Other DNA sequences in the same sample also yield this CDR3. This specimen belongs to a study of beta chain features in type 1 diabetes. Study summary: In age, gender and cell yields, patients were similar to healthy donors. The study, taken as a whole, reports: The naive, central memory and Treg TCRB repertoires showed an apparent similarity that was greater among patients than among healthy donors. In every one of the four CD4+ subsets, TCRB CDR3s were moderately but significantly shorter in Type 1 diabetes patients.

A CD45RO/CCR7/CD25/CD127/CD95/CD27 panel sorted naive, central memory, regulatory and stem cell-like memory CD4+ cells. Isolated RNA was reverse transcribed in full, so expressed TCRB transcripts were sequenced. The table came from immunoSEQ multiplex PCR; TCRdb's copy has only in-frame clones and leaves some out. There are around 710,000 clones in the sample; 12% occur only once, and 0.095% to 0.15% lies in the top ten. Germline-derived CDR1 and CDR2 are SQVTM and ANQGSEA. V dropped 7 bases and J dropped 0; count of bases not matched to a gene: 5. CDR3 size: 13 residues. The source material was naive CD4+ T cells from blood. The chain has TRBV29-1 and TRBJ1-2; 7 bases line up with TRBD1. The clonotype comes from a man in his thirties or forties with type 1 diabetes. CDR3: CSARTGANYGYTF. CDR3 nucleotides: TGCAGCGCCCGGACAGGCGCTAACTATGGCTACACCTTC.